The TCR beta chain described here comes from a study of T cells after yellow fever vaccination (dated by TCRdb to between 2017 and 2020). Context from the whole study: The SMART-Seq v4 Ultra Low Input RNA kit was used to prepare libraries from fractions with low cell numbers. Bulk PBMC replicates and cell subsets were isolated from blood drawn at multiple timepoints before and after both primary and secondary immunization. Two healthy male donors, one aged 18 to 30 and one aged 30 to 40 years, were included in the cohort. Bulk TCR alpha and beta repertoires were sequenced longitudinally to track T-cell clones before and after primary and booster YFV17D yellow fever vaccination. Paper-wide results and their limitations: FACS-sorted repertoires could contain abundant contaminating clonotypes from the bulk population, so computational filtering was required. Most clones expanded after primary vaccination were re-detected after the booster (96% of CD4 and around 88% of CD8), suggesting broad memory maintenance. A small fraction of clonotypes showed up in both the CD4 and CD8 compartments, probably as a result of convergent recombination. The secondary T-cell response was found to be weaker but faster than the primary response, with a peak reached on day 5 rather than on day 15. The study included only two donors, which limits how far the findings can be generalized.

TCR cDNA was synthesized by 5'RACE template switching, through which a universal primer site and unique molecular identifiers were introduced. cDNA synthesis was primed from both the TCR alpha and TCR beta constant segments. Libraries were amplified in two PCR steps, with sample barcodes and sequencing adapters added in the second step. Sequencing of libraries was done on Illumina HiSeq 2500 (2x100 bp) or NovaSeq (2x150 bp). As for the original processing: Reads were demultiplexed and collapsed into UMI consensus sequences with MIGEC, and V(D)J alignment was performed with MiXCR. Vaccine-responding clonotypes were defined with edgeR using replicate PBMC samples, requiring FDR below 0.01 and a log2 fold change above 5 up to day 15. Bulk clonotypes were assigned CD4 or CD8 identity according to which sequenced CD4 or CD8 repertoire held them at higher abundance. TCRdb passed the public sequencing reads through fastp at Q25 and MiXCR, retaining productive beta sequences. A single entry per CDR3 protein holds the most common genes and DNA from its merged rows. None of the V and J calls come from the authors' own analysis; TCRdb made them. This sample lists hundreds of thousands of distinct CDR3 sequences; over 15% were detected once. Roughly an eighth of the sample rests with the top ten.

The treatment or condition label for this specimen denotes: live attenuated yellow fever vaccine strain. At each blood-draw timepoint, two biological replicates of bulk PBMCs were obtained. A standard Ficoll-Paque protocol was used to isolate PBMCs from peripheral blood. RNA was extracted with TriZol from bulk PBMCs, CD4 and CD8 fractions, and dextramer-positive and dextramer-negative fractions. From cysteine to phenylalanine, the CDR3 is 13 amino acids long. Only CDR3 DNA is held: 39 bases, read in frame from base 1. For CDR1 and CDR2, the germline V gene lists SQVTM and ANQGSEA. V is clipped by 7 bases and J by 0 bases, and the sequence between their germline boundaries is 12 bases long. This clonotype was observed a handful of times. Its target antigen remains unknown. No clone much larger than this one lies a single base away; base qualities are absent.

The sequence links TRBV29-1 to TRBJ1-2; tentative D gene TRBD1, with 5 bases matching. The TCR sequence derives from a man aged 25 to 40 who received the YFV17D yellow fever vaccine. The sample consisted of PBMCs, taken 15 days after the yellow fever booster vaccination. The bases are TGCAGCGCCAGACAGACCTCTAACTATGGCTACACCTTC. Translated, it gives CSARQTSNYGYTF.